This entry lists 27 T cell receptor beta chains sequenced from one sample in a study of graft-versus-host responses after intestinal transplantation. TCRdb keeps only in-frame clones here, not all; method: immunoSEQ multiplex PCR. This table holds approximately 23,000 clones, about 41% found once. Plated together were roughly 200,000 CFSE-labeled responder cells and roughly 200,000 irradiated, violet-dye-labeled stimulator cells. The material sequenced was alloreactive CD8+ T cells from a mixed lymphocyte reaction culture, taken before transplantation. The subset is: CFSE-low proliferating T cells sorted from approximately 6-day pre-transplant mixed lymphocyte reaction (GvH or HvG direction). The receptors were sampled from a human patient who was an organ donor for intestinal transplantation.

The genes are TRBV29-1 and TRBJ2-1; D remains unclear. V was trimmed by 6 bases and J by 7 bases, leaving 19 bases between them. Germline V gene lookup returns CDR1 SQVTM and CDR2 ANQGSEA. The CDR3 has 14 amino acids. The chain's CDR3 is CSVLGDFSRNEQFF. The CDR3 DNA is TGCAGCGTCCTAGGTGACTTCTCGCGGAATGAGCAGTTCTTC.

This clone has a handful of counts. The chain recombines TRBV13 with TRBJ2-1; TRBD1 matches 7 bases. With 3 bases clipped from V and 2 bases from J, the junction kept 10 bases outside the gene matches. The CDR3 has 17 residues. The germline CDR1 and CDR2 sequences are PRHDT and FYEKMQ (reference sequence). This CDR3 reads CASSFDLGTAPYNEQFF. In nucleotides, the CDR3 is TGTGCCAGCAGCTTCGATTTAGGGACAGCTCCCTACAATGAGCAGTTCTTC.

The chain links TRBV13 to TRBJ2-3; D not resolved. Per the germline V gene, CDR1 is PRHDT and CDR2 is FYEKMQ (reference sequence). This CDR3 is built from 11 residues. The V and J ends lost 1 base and 6 bases respectively, with 2 bases between them. CDR3 sequence (DNA): TGTGCCAGCAGCTTAGAGGATACGCAGTATTTT. Translated, it gives CASSLEDTQYF. Full variable domain (remainder filled in from reference TRBV13 and TRBJ2-3): AAGVIQSPRHLIKEKRETATLKCYPIPRHDTVYWYQQGPGQDPQFLISFYEKMQSDKGSIPDRFSAQQFSDYHSELNMSSLELGDSALYFCASSLEDTQYFGPGTRLTVL.

This clone was picked up a small number of times. The V gene is TRBV7-6, the J gene TRBJ2-7; D is possibly TRBD2 (6 bases). The CDR3 has 13 amino acids. Trimming stripped 5 bases from V and 2 bases from J, with 10 bases between. Germline V lookup: CDR1 SGHVS, CDR2 FNYEAQ. The DNA for the CDR3 is TGTGCCAGCAGCAGGACTACCGCCTACGAGCAGTACTTC. Translation gives CASSRTTAYEQYF. The variable domain in full, completed from reference TRBV7-6 and TRBJ2-7, reads GAGVSQSPRYKVTKRGQDVALRCDPISGHVSLYWYRQALGQGPEFLTYFNYEAQQDKSGLPNDRFSAERPEGSISTLTIQRTEQRDSAMYRCASSRTTAYEQYFGPGTRLTVT.

This chain links TRBV5-1 with TRBJ2-7; TRBD2 aligns across 8 bases. This CDR3 is 15 amino acids long. CDR1 and CDR2 from the germline V gene are SGHRS and YFSETQ. J lost 4 bases, V lost 4 bases, and 10 bases had no gene match. The CDR3 sequence: CASSPRGAGAYEQYF. CDR3 coding DNA: TGCGCCAGCAGCCCCCGCGGAGCGGGAGCGTACGAGCAGTACTTC.

This chain connects TRBV19 to TRBJ2-5, with 9 nucleotides matching TRBD1. Germline assignment: CDR1 LNHDA and CDR2 SQIVND (reference sequence). The CDR3 extends over 15 amino acids. J was trimmed by 3 bases and V by 3 bases; bases with no gene match: 5. CDR3 loop: CASSIGTGFEETQYF. The CDR3 DNA reads TGTGCCAGTAGTATTGGGACAGGGTTTGAAGAGACCCAGTACTTC.

The chain couples TRBV11-2 to TRBJ2-3, with 7 positions matching TRBD1. J gave up 4 bases and V 4 bases, and 2 bases lay outside the gene matches. Germline CDR1 and CDR2: SGHAT and FQNNGV. The CDR3 is 13 amino acids. Written as DNA, the CDR3 is TGTGCCAGCAGCTCAACAGGGGCAGATACGCAGTATTTT. Amino acids: CASSSTGADTQYF.

The rearrangement joins TRBV2 to TRBJ1-1; D gene uncertain. CDR1 is SNHLY, CDR2 FYNNEI, per germline. The length of the CDR3 is 12 residues. Trimming cost V 9 bases and J 3 bases, with 11 bases left between them. The CDR3 protein is CASGRVDTEAFF. CDR3 coding DNA: TGTGCCAGTGGGAGGGTGGACACTGAAGCTTTCTTT. The full variable domain, in which reference TRBV2 and TRBJ1-1 provide the parts outside the CDR3, is EPEVTQTPSHQVTQMGQEVILRCVPISNHLYFYWYRQILGQKVEFLVSFYNNEISEKSEIFDDQFSVERPDGSNFTLKIRSTKLEDSAMYFCASGRVDTEAFFGQGTRLTVV.

The J gene is TRBJ2-5, the V gene TRBV13; D remains ambiguous. V was clipped by 0 bases and J by 0 bases, with 8 bases between them. CDR1 and CDR2 (germline): PRHDT, FYEKMQ (reference sequence). The CDR3 length is 15 residues. DNA of the CDR3: TGTGCCAGCAGCTTAGGGTCCCTAGACCAAGAGACCCAGTACTTC. This sequence encodes CASSLGSLDQETQYF.

The genes are TRBV7-9 and TRBJ1-2; no firm D call. Trimming shortened V by 7 bases and J by 2 bases, and 23 bases separated the two germline ends. The germline V gene encodes CDR1 SEHNR and CDR2 FQNEAQ (reference sequence). This CDR3 comprises 17 residues. CDR3 DNA: TGTGCCAGCAAGAGAACTGACGCACCCTTCTTGAACTATGGCTACACCTTC. Translated, it gives CASKRTDAPFLNYGYTF.

This clone was observed a handful of times. J is TRBJ1-2 and V is TRBV5-1; D is unclear. Looked up from germline, CDR1 is SGHRS and CDR2 is YFSETQ. Trimming stripped 0 bases from V and 4 bases from J, with 10 bases between. This CDR3 contains 14 residues. DNA for the CDR3: TGCGCCAGCAGCTTGGCCGGTTGGGGCTATGGCTACACCTTC. Amino acids: CASSLAGWGYGYTF. Full variable domain (outside the CDR3, taken from reference TRBV5-1 and TRBJ1-2): KAGVTQTPRYLIKTRGQQVTLSCSPISGHRSVSWYQQTPGQGLQFLFEYFSETQRNKGNFPGRFSGRQFSNSRSEMNVSTLELGDSALYLCASSLAGWGYGYTFGSGTRLTVV.

The CDR3 DNA reads TGCGCCAGCAGCGGACAGGGGGGTGAAAAACTGTTTTTT. Translating gives CASSGQGGEKLFF. V gene TRBV4-3 combines with J gene TRBJ1-4, with TRBD1 matching over 10 bases. This CDR3 is 13 amino acids long. Germline CDR1 is LGHNA and CDR2 is YSLEER. J lost 7 bases, V lost 5 bases, and 1 base had no gene match.

The chain carries TRBV6-5 and TRBJ2-7; 8 positions agree with TRBD1. The length of the CDR3 is 14 residues. With 7 bases clipped from V and 4 bases from J, the junction kept 9 bases outside the gene matches. Germline assignment: CDR1 MNHEY and CDR2 SVGAGI. The CDR3 coding sequence is TGTGCCAGCAAGAAAGGACAGGGTCGGTACGAGCAGTACTTC. The encoded protein is CASKKGQGRYEQYF.

On this clone itself: Other nucleotide sequences from this sample produce the same CDR3. The chain links TRBV6-1 to TRBJ2-7; 9 bases align to TRBD1. Germline trimming cut 5 bases from V and 4 bases from J; bases unmatched to any gene: 3. The CDR3 has 13 amino acids. The germline gives CDR1 MNHNS, CDR2 SASEGT. The DNA of the CDR3 is TGTGCCAGCAGTCCCGGGACAGGGTACGAGCAGTACTTC. Its translation: CASSPGTGYEQYF.

The table lists this clone with a few counts. The chain has TRBV5-5 and TRBJ2-1; 9 nucleotides align to TRBD2. J was trimmed by 12 bases and V by 6 bases; bases with no gene match: 16. The CDR3 has 15 residues. In germline, CDR1 is SGHKS, CDR2 YYEKEE (reference sequence). CDR3 nucleotides: TGTGCCAGCACCCATTGGCGGGAGGGCCAATGGTGGCAGTTCTTC. Its translation is CASTHWREGQWWQFF.

The chain couples TRBV2 to TRBJ2-7, with D unresolved. CDR1 and CDR2 (germline): SNHLY, FYNNEI. Trimming pared 5 bases from V and 8 bases from J, leaving 13 bases between. This CDR3 region has 12 residues. The CDR3 sequence is CASSLDPEQQYF. CDR3 coding DNA: TGTGCCAGCAGTCTTGACCCTGAACAGCAGTACTTC. Together with reference TRBV2 and TRBJ2-7, the CDR3 gives the full variable domain: EPEVTQTPSHQVTQMGQEVILRCVPISNHLYFYWYRQILGQKVEFLVSFYNNEISEKSEIFDDQFSVERPDGSNFTLKIRSTKLEDSAMYFCASSLDPEQQYFGPGTRLTVT.

To note about this clone: At the DNA level, this CDR3 is encoded by other sequences in the same sample as well. V gene TRBV10-3 combines with J gene TRBJ2-1; D is possibly TRBD2 (5 bases). Between the trimmed V and J ends, which lost 4 bases and 6 bases, there was a span of 13 bases. This CDR3 has 14 amino acids. Germline CDR1 reads ENHRY; CDR2 reads SYGVKD. CDR3 protein: CAISGRTEANEQFF. CDR3 nucleotides: TGTGCCATCAGTGGAAGGACTGAAGCCAATGAGCAGTTCTTC.

The chain joins TRBV27 to TRBJ1-1; no firm D call. The CDR3 is 13 residues long. CDR1 MNHEY and CDR2 SMNVEV come from the germline V gene (reference sequence). V was trimmed by 6 bases and J by 1 base, leaving 9 bases between them. The chain's CDR3 is CASSPRPNTEAFF. As DNA, the CDR3 is TGTGCCAGCAGCCCCCGCCCGAACACTGAAGCTTTCTTT.

This clone showed up just a few times. V usage is TRBV5-8 and J usage is TRBJ1-5; TRBD1 matches 9 bases. Germline CDR1 is SGHTS and CDR2 is YDEGEE. The J segment lost 0 bases and the V segment lost 2 bases, leaving 15 bases of the junction unmatched. The CDR3 runs to 20 residues. The DNA for the CDR3 is TGTGCCAGCAGCTTTTCCGCCGGGACAGGGATTTTTGTTAGCAATCAGCCCCAGCATTTT. Translation gives CASSFSAGTGIFVSNQPQHF.

J is TRBJ2-1 and V is TRBV21-1; TRBD2, the table's D call, lacks a check against the DNA. TRBV21-1 is annotated as a pseudogene. CDR3 length equals 16 residues. In nucleotides, the CDR3 is TGTGCCAGCAGCAAAGAGGGTAGCGGGAGGGACAATGAGCAGTTCTTC. Residues: CASSKEGSGRDNEQFF.

The V and J genes are TRBV6-4 and TRBJ2-3; TRBD2 agrees at 10 bases. The germline V gene has CDR1 MRHNA and CDR2 SNTAGT. V lost 0 bases, J lost 6 bases, and 12 bases stayed unmatched. This CDR3 is 18 amino acids long. DNA of the CDR3: TGTGCCAGCAGTGACTCGCCTAGCGGGAGATGTAATGGGGATACGCAGTATTTT. It yields the protein CASSDSPSGRCNGDTQYF.

The chain joins TRBV27 to TRBJ1-1; 8 bases match TRBD1. V dropped 2 bases and J dropped 4; count of bases not matched to a gene: 3. The germline V gene encodes CDR1 MNHEY and CDR2 SMNVEV (reference sequence). This CDR3 spans 14 amino acids. The CDR3 DNA sequence: TGTGCCAGCAGTTTACAGGGGGCGCCCACTGAAGCTTTCTTT. Translation gives CASSLQGAPTEAFF.

This chain connects TRBV9 to TRBJ2-7; 10 bases are a match to TRBD2. Germline CDR1 SGDLS, CDR2 YYNGEE. J was trimmed by 7 bases and V by 2 bases; bases with no gene match: 9. The CDR3 spans 15 residues. CDR3 protein: CASSVTSGTGGEQYF. The CDR3 coding sequence is TGTGCCAGCAGCGTTACTAGCGGGACGGGGGGAGAGCAGTACTTC.

This clone appeared a few times. This chain links TRBV7-6 with TRBJ2-3; unclear D gene. V gave up 5 bases and J gave up 4 bases, with 10 bases separating them. The CDR3 length is 13 residues. CDR1 SGHVS and CDR2 FNYEAQ come from the germline V gene. The CDR3 DNA reads as TGTGCCAGCAGCCGAACCCTTGCAGATACGCAGTATTTT. Its translation is CASSRTLADTQYF.

The rearrangement uses TRBV5-5 and TRBJ2-1; 8 bases fit TRBD2. This CDR3 contains 16 residues. Trimming removed 1 base from V and 3 bases from J; junction bases left unmatched: 6. Germline V gives CDR1 SGHKS, CDR2 YYEKEE (reference sequence). The CDR3 sequence is CASSLSAGGSYNEQFF. The CDR3 region has the DNA TGTGCCAGCAGCTTGTCGGCGGGAGGTAGCTACAATGAGCAGTTCTTC. Based on the CDR3 plus reference TRBV5-5 and TRBJ2-1, the full variable domain is DAGVTQSPTHLIKTRGQQVTLRCSPISGHKSVSWYQQVLGQGPQFIFQYYEKEERGRGNFPDRFSARQFPNYSSELNVNALLLGDSALYLCASSLSAGGSYNEQFFGPGTRLTVL.

The genes are TRBV13 and TRBJ1-1, with TRBD1 as a possible D gene (6 bases). CDR3 length: 14 amino acids. Germline CDR1 reads PRHDT; CDR2 reads FYEKMQ (reference sequence). The V end lost 2 bases, the J end lost 4 bases, and 11 bases lay between the germline ends. CDR3 region: CASSLTGAGTEAFF. In DNA form, the CDR3 reads TGTGCCAGCAGCTTAACGGGGGCGGGCACTGAAGCTTTCTTT.

V is TRBV6-5 and J is TRBJ2-3; no definite D call. Germline values: CDR1 MNHEY, CDR2 SVGAGI. V was pared by 0 bases and J by 2 bases, with 9 bases between. This CDR3 comprises 15 residues. This CDR3 reads CASSYSWGNTDTQYF. In DNA, the CDR3 is TGTGCCAGCAGTTACTCATGGGGAAACACAGATACGCAGTATTTT.